Below, one T cell receptor (beta chain) is given with its context. Some clones are missing from TCRdb's copy, which holds only in-frame ones; the method was immunoSEQ multiplex PCR. The sample has tens of thousands of clones; more than 85% are singletons. The data derive from a study of T cell changes during pregnancy in multiple sclerosis. Germline assignment: CDR1 LNHDA and CDR2 SQIVND (reference sequence). The V gene lost 1 base and the J gene lost 8 bases, with 11 bases spanning the gap. The CDR3 runs to 14 residues. Here the sequenced sample was peripheral blood, taken in the third trimester of pregnancy. The chain combines TRBV19 with TRBJ1-4; D is perhaps TRBD1 (6 bases). This sequence originates from a female donor with multiple sclerosis, enrolled in a pregnancy study. The CDR3 reads CASSIVRGREKLFF. CDR3 in DNA: TGTGCCAGTAGTATAGTCAGGGGTAGAGAAAAACTGTTTTTT.